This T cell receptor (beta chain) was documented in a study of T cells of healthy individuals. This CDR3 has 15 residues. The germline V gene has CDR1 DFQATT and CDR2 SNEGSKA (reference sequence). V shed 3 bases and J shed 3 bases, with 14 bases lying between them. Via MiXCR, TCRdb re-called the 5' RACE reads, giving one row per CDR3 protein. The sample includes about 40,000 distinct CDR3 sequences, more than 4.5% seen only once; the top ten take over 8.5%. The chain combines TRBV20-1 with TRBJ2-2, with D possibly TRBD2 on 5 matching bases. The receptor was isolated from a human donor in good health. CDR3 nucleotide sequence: TGCAGTGCTAGGTTTCCAGCGGCCGACACCGGGGAGCTGTTTTTT. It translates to CSARFPAADTGELFF.